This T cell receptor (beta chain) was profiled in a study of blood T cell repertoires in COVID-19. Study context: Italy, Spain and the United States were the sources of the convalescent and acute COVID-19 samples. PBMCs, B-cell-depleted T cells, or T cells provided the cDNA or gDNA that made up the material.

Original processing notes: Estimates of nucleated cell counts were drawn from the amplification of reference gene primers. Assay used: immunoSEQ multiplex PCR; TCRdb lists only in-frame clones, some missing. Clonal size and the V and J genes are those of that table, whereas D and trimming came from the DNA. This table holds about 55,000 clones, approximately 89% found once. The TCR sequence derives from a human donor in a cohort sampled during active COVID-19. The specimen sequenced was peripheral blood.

The CDR3 protein is CASSRLIGGTNTGELFF. The CDR3 nucleotides read TGTGCCAGCAGCCGTCTCATAGGGGGCACGAACACCGGGGAGCTGTTTTTT. The J gene is TRBJ2-2, the V gene TRBV14; 7 nucleotides line up with TRBD1. The V and J ends lost 4 bases and 0 bases, in that order; junction bases with no gene match: 8. The CDR3 has 17 amino acids. Germline V gene sequence: CDR1 SGHDN, CDR2 FVKESK.